The next 30 T cell receptor beta chains were all read from a single sample in a study of blood T cells in healthy people across ages. Then a second PCR, running roughly 6 to 12 cycles, was carried out with a sample-barcoded 5' primer and a J-beta primer mix. TCRdb re-called the 5' RACE reads with MiXCR, one entry per CDR3 protein. The sample shows about 1.6 million distinct CDR3 sequences, roughly 30% of them seen only once. The sequenced sample consisted of blood. All receptors come from a woman in her 30s in good health.

This chain links TRBV5-1 with TRBJ2-1; D remains ambiguous. The J call is doubtful: the DNA matches TRBJ2-7 better. This CDR3 comprises 12 residues. Germline V gene lookup returns CDR1 SGHRS and CDR2 YFSETQ. The CDR3 DNA reads as TGCGCCAGCAGCTTGAACTACAATGAGCAGTACTTC. Amino acids: CASSLNYNEQYF.

This clonotype was counted a few times. The rearrangement joins TRBV28 to TRBJ2-7; no clear D gene. Germline V gene lookup returns CDR1 MDHEN and CDR2 SYDVKM. The V end was cut by 2 bases, the J end by 2 bases, with 13 bases between. This CDR3 comprises 15 residues. The CDR3 loop reads CASSLSFSGPYEQYF. For the CDR3, the DNA is TGTGCCAGCAGTTTAAGCTTCTCAGGTCCCTACGAGCAGTACTTC.

V gene TRBV20-1 combines with J gene TRBJ2-7; 8 nucleotides line up with TRBD1. The CDR3 is 15 residues long. Looked up from germline, CDR1 is DFQATT and CDR2 is SNEGSKA (reference sequence). After removal of 0 bases from V and 7 bases from J, the junction contained 11 bases not matched to a gene. The CDR3 region is CSARDLRQGNFEQYF. In DNA form, the CDR3 reads TGCAGTGCTAGAGATTTGAGACAGGGGAATTTTGAGCAGTACTTC.

J is TRBJ2-1 and V is TRBV5-1; 11 bases are a match to TRBD2. The germline gives CDR1 SGHRS, CDR2 YFSETQ. This CDR3 region has 16 residues. V gave up 6 bases and J gave up 7 bases; unmatched junction bases: 12. The CDR3 protein is CASTPDVLAGGNEQFF. In nucleotides, the CDR3 is TGCGCCAGCACCCCGGACGTCCTAGCGGGGGGTAATGAGCAGTTCTTC. The full variable domain, with the rest looked up from reference TRBV5-1 and TRBJ2-1, is KAGVTQTPRYLIKTRGQQVTLSCSPISGHRSVSWYQQTPGQGLQFLFEYFSETQRNKGNFPGRFSGRQFSNSRSEMNVSTLELGDSALYLCASTPDVLAGGNEQFFGPGTRLTVL.

This clonotype was found a few times. The genes are TRBV12-3 or TRBV12-4 and TRBJ2-3; 9 nucleotides align to TRBD2. This CDR3 region has 14 residues. V trimming: 8 bases; J trimming: 8 bases; junction bases outside the gene matches: 11. CDR3 sequence (DNA): TGTGCCAGCCGCTTAGCGGGGGAGGCCTCTACGCAGTATTTT. Protein sequence: CASRLAGEASTQYF.

This CDR3 reads CNVEGDRSYEQYF. CDR3 DNA: TGCAACGTGGAAGGTGACCGCTCCTACGAGCAGTACTTC. The chain employs TRBV29-1 and TRBJ2-7; D remains unclear. Per the germline V gene, CDR1 is SQVTM and CDR2 is ANQGSEA. CDR3 length equals 13 residues.

This clonotype has just a few counts. The chain uses TRBV29-1 and TRBJ2-1, with D possibly TRBD1 on 5 matching bases. This CDR3 has 14 amino acids. Germline loops: CDR1 SQVTM, CDR2 ANQGSEA. Trimming cost V 6 bases and J 10 bases, with 22 bases left between them. CDR3 residues: CSVREKGWAYEQFF. As DNA, the CDR3 is TGCAGCGTAAGAGAGAAGGGGTGGGCCTACGAGCAGTTCTTC.

The chain recombines TRBV27 with TRBJ1-1; no reliable D call. The V and J ends lost 6 bases and 4 bases respectively, with 15 bases between them. CDR3 size: 14 residues. Germline values: CDR1 MNHEY, CDR2 SMNVEV (reference sequence). As DNA, the CDR3 is TGTGCCAGCAGACTCCTTTCGCGGCTCACTGAAGCTTTCTTT. Its translation: CASRLLSRLTEAFF.

The chain recombines TRBV20-1 with TRBJ2-1; TRBD2 matches at 14 bases. Losses at the gene ends were 5 bases for V and 8 bases for J; bases not matched to a gene: 11. CDR1 and CDR2 (germline): DFQATT, SNEGSKA (reference sequence). This CDR3 contains 16 residues. The CDR3 loop is CSAPGLAGGPVDEQFF. The DNA of the CDR3 is TGCAGTGCTCCCGGACTAGCGGGAGGCCCAGTGGATGAGCAGTTCTTC.

This clonotype has ten or more counts. This chain joins TRBV4-1 and TRBJ1-1; TRBD1 matches at 9 bases. In germline, CDR1 is MGHRA, CDR2 YSYEKL. The CDR3 sequence is 16 residues long. The junction had 11 bases not matched to a gene; V was cut back by 4 bases and J by 5 bases. DNA of the CDR3: TGCGCCAGCAGCCGCCTCCTTCGACAGGGGGTAACTGAAGCTTTCTTT. Residues: CASSRLLRQGVTEAFF.

This clonotype was recorded a few times. V usage is TRBV5-1 and J usage is TRBJ1-5; D ambiguous. V lost 0 bases, J lost 7 bases, and 8 bases lay in between. The CDR3 runs to 13 residues. The germline gives CDR1 SGHRS, CDR2 YFSETQ. For the CDR3, the DNA is TGCGCCAGCAGCTTGGAAGGGAGCCAGCCCCAGCATTTT. As protein: CASSLEGSQPQHF.

V is TRBV2 and J is TRBJ1-2, with TRBD1 matching over 8 bases. Germline V gene sequence: CDR1 SNHLY, CDR2 FYNNEI. There are 15 residues in the CDR3. After removal of 1 base from V and 0 bases from J, the junction contained 1 base not matched to a gene. CDR3 residues: CASSEDRGSNYGYTF. CDR3 bases: TGTGCCAGCAGTGAAGACAGGGGGTCTAACTATGGCTACACCTTC.

Concerning this clonotype: Just one base apart from a much larger clone, this may be a read error. This chain uses TRBV6-2 or TRBV6-3 with TRBJ2-5; the D gene is possibly TRBD2 (5 bases). The assigned J gene may be wrong: the sequence end matches TRBJ2-7 better. There are 15 residues in the CDR3. Germline CDR1 and CDR2: MNHEY and SVGEGT. CDR3: CASNTAGSGGYEQYF. The CDR3 DNA follows: TGTGCCAGCAACACCGCGGGCTCAGGAGGATACGAGCAGTACTTC.

The chain has TRBV4-1 and TRBJ2-7, with D maybe TRBD2 (6 bases). Per germline, CDR1 MGHRA and CDR2 YSYEKL. V dropped 4 bases and J dropped 3 bases, with 19 bases sitting between them. The CDR3 is made up of 16 amino acids. The CDR3 reads CASSPSPAGKYYEQYF. The DNA for the CDR3 is TGCGCCAGCAGCCCCTCCCCTGCGGGGAAATACTACGAGCAGTACTTC.

The chain recombines TRBV7-9 with TRBJ2-5, with a weak D call TRBD2 (5 bases). The V end was cut by 2 bases, the J end by 3 bases, with 10 bases between. This CDR3 has 14 amino acids. In germline, CDR1 is SEHNR, CDR2 FQNEAQ (reference sequence). CDR3 loop: CASSLIAYEETQYF. As DNA, the CDR3 is TGTGCCAGCAGCTTAATAGCGTACGAAGAGACCCAGTACTTC.

The chain is built from TRBV13 and TRBJ2-5, with TRBD2 as a possible D gene (5 bases). This CDR3 contains 13 residues. The germline V gene has CDR1 PRHDT and CDR2 FYEKMQ (reference sequence). With 5 bases removed from V and 7 bases from J, the gap between germline ends came to 14 bases. The CDR3 DNA follows: TGTGCCAGCAGCGTAGCGATGTTGGTGACCCAGTACTTC. It is translated as CASSVAMLVTQYF.

This clonotype came up a few times. The chain carries TRBV4-2 and TRBJ2-1, with 7 bases that match TRBD1. CDR1 LGHNA and CDR2 YNFKEQ come from the germline V gene. Losses at the gene ends were 2 bases for V and 4 bases for J; bases not matched to a gene: 8. The CDR3 runs to 16 residues. The chain's CDR3 is CASSQFEGAVYNEQFF. As DNA, the CDR3 is TGTGCCAGCAGCCAATTTGAGGGGGCGGTGTACAATGAGCAGTTCTTC.

V usage is TRBV12-3 or TRBV12-4 and J usage is TRBJ2-1, with TRBD1 as a possible D gene (5 bases). The ends were cut back, 6 bases at V and 5 bases at J, with 14 bases in the middle. CDR3 length: 14 amino acids. CDR3: CASSPRGIHNEQFF. In DNA form, the CDR3 reads TGTGCCAGCAGCCCAAGGGGTATCCACAATGAGCAGTTCTTC.

The chain couples TRBV27 to TRBJ2-3; 14 positions match TRBD2. CDR1 is MNHEY and CDR2 is SMNVEV in the germline V gene (reference sequence). The V gene end was trimmed by 1 base and the J gene end by 3 bases; junction bases not matched to a gene: 6. This CDR3 contains 18 residues. The DNA for the CDR3 is TGTGCCAGCAGTTTATTGGGGACTAGCGGGAGTGTGACAGATACGCAGTATTTT. Amino acid sequence: CASSLLGTSGSVTDTQYF.

The gene calls are TRBV7-9 and TRBJ1-4, with D hard to call. CDR1 and CDR2 from the germline V gene are SEHNR and FQNEAQ (reference sequence). The V end was cut by 3 bases, the J end by 3 bases, with 8 bases between. The CDR3 contains 14 residues. CDR3 loop: CASSLDGANEKLFF. The CDR3 DNA sequence: TGTGCCAGCAGCTTGGACGGAGCTAATGAAAAACTGTTTTTT.

The sample holds a few counts of this clonotype. This chain connects TRBV6-1 to TRBJ2-1; perhaps TRBD2 as D (6 bases). This CDR3 has 14 amino acids. CDR1 and CDR2 from the germline V gene are MNHNS and SASEGT. V was trimmed by 10 bases and J by 4 bases, leaving 17 bases between them. CDR3 protein: CAIQTGVGYNEQFF. CDR3 sequence (DNA): TGTGCCATACAAACGGGGGTGGGTTACAATGAGCAGTTCTTC.

The chain uses TRBV3-1 and TRBJ1-2, with D possibly matching TRBD1 (6 bases). V was shortened by 1 base and J by 4 bases, with 7 bases between the two germline ends. Germline CDR1 LGHDT, CDR2 YNNKEL (reference sequence). This CDR3 comprises 13 residues. CDR3 DNA sequence: TGTGCCAGCAGCCAAGGGGGGCTCTATGGCTACACCTTC. Its translation is CASSQGGLYGYTF. The whole variable domain, filled in from reference TRBV3-1 and TRBJ1-2, reads DTAVSQTPKYLVTQMGNDKSIKCEQNLGHDTMYWYKQDSKKFLKIMFSYNNKELIINETVPNRFSPKSPDKAHLNLHINSLELGDSAVYFCASSQGGLYGYTFGSGTRLTVV.

The chain uses TRBV5-1 and TRBJ2-6; D is possibly TRBD2 (5 bases). There are 17 residues in the CDR3. V lost 8 bases and J 0 bases, leaving 18 bases between the germline ends. Germline CDR1 is SGHRS and CDR2 is YFSETQ. CDR3 protein: CASSAMSGVSGANVLTF. The CDR3 DNA reads as TGCGCCAGTAGCGCGATGAGTGGTGTCTCTGGGGCCAACGTCCTGACTTTC.

The chain is built from TRBV4-1 and TRBJ2-1; D gene unclear. Looked up from germline, CDR1 is MGHRA and CDR2 is YSYEKL. V lost 3 bases to trimming and J lost 3 bases, with 12 bases between them. The CDR3 is made up of 15 amino acids. In nucleotides, the CDR3 is TGCGCCAGCAGCCAGGGCCCGACTTACTACAATGAGCAGTTCTTC. Residues: CASSQGPTYYNEQFF.

This chain connects TRBV5-1 to TRBJ2-5; TRBD2 might be the D (7 bases). V lost 4 bases and J lost 4, with 17 bases in between. The CDR3 is 15 residues long. Germline CDR1 SGHRS, CDR2 YFSETQ. The CDR3 DNA reads TGCGCCAGCAGCGGGATGGGGGGGGCCGGAGAGACCCAGTACTTC. Amino acids: CASSGMGGAGETQYF.

The chain recombines TRBV27 with TRBJ2-5; D not certain. CDR1 and CDR2 (germline): MNHEY, SMNVEV (reference sequence). V was trimmed by 2 bases and J by 11 bases, leaving 15 bases between them. This CDR3 has 13 residues. This CDR3 is CASSLTPPREQYF. In DNA form, the CDR3 reads TGTGCCAGCAGTTTAACTCCCCCAAGAGAGCAGTACTTC.

In this sample, this clonotype turned up once. The V and J genes are TRBV30 and TRBJ2-1, with 11 bases matching TRBD1. The J call is doubtful: the DNA matches TRBJ2-7 better. Germline CDR1 is GTSNPN and CDR2 is SVGIG (reference sequence). This CDR3 contains 15 residues. The DNA of the CDR3 is TGTGCCTGGAGCCTCGGGACAGGGGGATCCTACGAGCAGTACTTC. Amino acid sequence: CAWSLGTGGSYEQYF.

This clonotype came up a few times. This chain connects TRBV4-1 to TRBJ2-4, with D perhaps matching TRBD2 (5 bases). The CDR3 extends over 15 amino acids. The ends were cut back, 1 base at V and 3 bases at J, with 10 bases in the middle. Germline lookup yields CDR1 MGHRA and CDR2 YSYEKL. The CDR3 protein is CASSQVRVGKNIQYF. CDR3 coding DNA: TGCGCCAGCAGCCAAGTGAGGGTTGGCAAAAACATTCAGTACTTC.

The chain combines TRBV4-2 with TRBJ2-1; 8 bases agree with TRBD2. Per the germline V gene, CDR1 is LGHNA and CDR2 is YNFKEQ. The CDR3 extends over 16 amino acids. Trimming at V came to 0 bases and at J to 8 bases, leaving 9 bases not matched to a gene. CDR3 protein: CASSQDQLAGRDEQFF. The CDR3 coding sequence is TGTGCCAGCAGCCAAGATCAGCTAGCGGGCCGGGATGAGCAGTTCTTC.

This chain uses TRBV7-2 with TRBJ1-6; tentatively, D is TRBD1 (6 bases). V was clipped by 0 bases and J by 0 bases, with 18 bases between them. Per the germline V gene, CDR1 is SGHTA and CDR2 is FQGNSA. This CDR3 spans 20 amino acids. CDR3 DNA: TGTGCCAGCAGCTTAGCGGGGGCCGGAATGCTTAGCTCCTATAATTCACCCCTCCACTTT. Amino acid sequence: CASSLAGAGMLSSYNSPLHF.